One T cell receptor beta chain is described in this entry. The antigen is unknown. Profiled with immunoSEQ multiplex PCR; TCRdb holds only in-frame clones, not every one. The sample lists tens of thousands of clones; around four fifths were seen once. This CDR3 is built from 16 residues. Germline V CDR1 and CDR2: SGHDT, YYEEEE. After removal of 4 bases from V and 6 bases from J, the junction contained 8 bases not matched to a gene. Time point given: week 47, end of study. A 20-mer mutant IDH1 peptide at 300 ug was injected subcutaneously with topical imiquimod. The donors' diagnosis was new WHO grade 3 or 4 astrocytoma that was IDH1-mutant and ATRX-lost. These data come from a study of a mutant IDH1 vaccine in newly diagnosed glioma. The wider study: Treated patients, averaging approximately 40 years, were roughly 62% male and roughly 40% female. Earlier therapy was either radiotherapy, temozolomide, or both, and most got both.

The genes are TRBV5-6 and TRBJ2-3; TRBD2 aligns across 13 bases. This TCR was sampled from a man aged 35-49 years with glioma. Sequenced material: PBMCs, taken from a glioma patient whose treatment included an IDH1 peptide vaccine. As DNA, the CDR3 is TGTGCCAGCAGCCCGGGACTAGCGGGGACCATGGATACGCAGTATTTT. Residues: CASSPGLAGTMDTQYF.